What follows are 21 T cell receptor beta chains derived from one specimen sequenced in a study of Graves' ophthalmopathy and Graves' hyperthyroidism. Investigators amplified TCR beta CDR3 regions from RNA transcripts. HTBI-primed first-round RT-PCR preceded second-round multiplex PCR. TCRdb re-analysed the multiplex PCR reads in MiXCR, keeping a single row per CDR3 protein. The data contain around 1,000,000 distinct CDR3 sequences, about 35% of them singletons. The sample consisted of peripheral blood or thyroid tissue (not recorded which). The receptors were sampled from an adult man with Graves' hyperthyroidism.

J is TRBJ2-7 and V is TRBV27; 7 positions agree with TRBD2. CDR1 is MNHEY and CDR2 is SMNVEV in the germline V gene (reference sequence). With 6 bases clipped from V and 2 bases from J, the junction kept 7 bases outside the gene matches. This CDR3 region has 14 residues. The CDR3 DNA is TGTGCCAGCAGCGGTCGGGACTACACCTACGAGCAGTACTTC. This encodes CASSGRDYTYEQYF.

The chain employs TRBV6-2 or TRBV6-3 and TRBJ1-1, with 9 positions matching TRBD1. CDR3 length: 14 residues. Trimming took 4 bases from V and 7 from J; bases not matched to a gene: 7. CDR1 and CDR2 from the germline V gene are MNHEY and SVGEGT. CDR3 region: CASSSDRGRGEAFF. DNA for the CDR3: TGTGCCAGCAGTTCGGACAGGGGACGTGGTGAAGCTTTCTTT.

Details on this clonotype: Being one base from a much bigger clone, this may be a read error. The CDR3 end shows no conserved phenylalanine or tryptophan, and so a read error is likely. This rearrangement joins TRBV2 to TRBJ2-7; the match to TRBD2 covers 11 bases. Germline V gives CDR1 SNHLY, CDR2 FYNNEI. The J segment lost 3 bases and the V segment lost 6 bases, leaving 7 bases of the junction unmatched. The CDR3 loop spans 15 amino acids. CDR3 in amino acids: CASSLAGGPGYEQYL. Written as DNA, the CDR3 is TGTGCCAGCAGCTTAGCGGGAGGGCCGGGCTACGAGCAGTACCTC.

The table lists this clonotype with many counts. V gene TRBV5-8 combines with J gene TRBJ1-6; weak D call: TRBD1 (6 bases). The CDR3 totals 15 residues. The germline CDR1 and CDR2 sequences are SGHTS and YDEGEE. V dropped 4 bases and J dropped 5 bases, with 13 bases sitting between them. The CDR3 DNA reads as TGTGCCAGCAGCCCGAGAGGACAGAATAATTCACCCCTCCACTTT. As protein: CASSPRGQNNSPLHF.

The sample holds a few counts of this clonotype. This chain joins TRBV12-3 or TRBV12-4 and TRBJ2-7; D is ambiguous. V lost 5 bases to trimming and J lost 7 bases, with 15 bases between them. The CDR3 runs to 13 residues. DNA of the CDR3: TGTGCCAGCAGTATAAATCGCAAGTCGGAGCAGTACTTC. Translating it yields CASSINRKSEQYF.

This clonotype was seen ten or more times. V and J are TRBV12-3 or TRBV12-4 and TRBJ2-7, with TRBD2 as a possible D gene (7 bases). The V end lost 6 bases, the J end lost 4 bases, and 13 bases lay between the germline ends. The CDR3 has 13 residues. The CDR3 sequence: CASSLGGRYEQYF. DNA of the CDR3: TGTGCCAGCAGCCTCGGGGGGCGATACGAGCAGTACTTC.

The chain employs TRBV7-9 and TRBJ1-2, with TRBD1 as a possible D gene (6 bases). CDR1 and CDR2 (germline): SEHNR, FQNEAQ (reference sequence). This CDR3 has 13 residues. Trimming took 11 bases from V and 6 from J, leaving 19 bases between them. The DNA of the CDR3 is TGTGCCTGGAGTGCGACCTGGGACAATGGCTACACCTTC. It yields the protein CAWSATWDNGYTF.

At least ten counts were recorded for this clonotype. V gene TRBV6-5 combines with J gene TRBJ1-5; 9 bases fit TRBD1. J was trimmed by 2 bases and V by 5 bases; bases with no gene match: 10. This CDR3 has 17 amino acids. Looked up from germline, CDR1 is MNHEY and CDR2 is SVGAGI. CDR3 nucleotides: TGTGCCAGCAGTCCGCGGACAGGGGCACTACGCAATCAGCCCCAGCATTTT. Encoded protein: CASSPRTGALRNQPQHF.

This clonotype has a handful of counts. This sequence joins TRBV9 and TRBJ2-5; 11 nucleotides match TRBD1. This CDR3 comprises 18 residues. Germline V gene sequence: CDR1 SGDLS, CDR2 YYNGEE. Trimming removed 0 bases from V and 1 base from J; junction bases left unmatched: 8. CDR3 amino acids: CASSVERRDRGTQETQYF. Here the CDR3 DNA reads TGTGCCAGCAGCGTAGAGAGGAGGGACAGGGGGACCCAAGAGACCCAGTACTTC.

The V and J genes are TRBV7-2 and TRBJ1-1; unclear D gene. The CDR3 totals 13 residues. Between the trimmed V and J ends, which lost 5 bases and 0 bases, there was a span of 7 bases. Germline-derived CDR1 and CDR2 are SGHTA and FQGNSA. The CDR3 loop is CASSAMMNTEAFF. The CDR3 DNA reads TGTGCCAGCAGCGCAATGATGAACACTGAAGCTTTCTTT.

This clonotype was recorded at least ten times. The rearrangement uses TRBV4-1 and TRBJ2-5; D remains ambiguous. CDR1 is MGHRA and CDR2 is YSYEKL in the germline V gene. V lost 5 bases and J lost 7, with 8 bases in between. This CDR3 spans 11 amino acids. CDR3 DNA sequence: TGCGCCAGCAGCGCCCTGGGGACCCAGTACTTC. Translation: CASSALGTQYF.

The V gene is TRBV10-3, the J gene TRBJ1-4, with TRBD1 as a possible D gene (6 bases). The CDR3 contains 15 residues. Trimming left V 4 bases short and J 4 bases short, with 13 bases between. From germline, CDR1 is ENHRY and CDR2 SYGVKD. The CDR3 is CAISATGQGNEKLFF. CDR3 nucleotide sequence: TGTGCCATCAGTGCAACAGGGCAGGGTAATGAAAAACTGTTTTTT.

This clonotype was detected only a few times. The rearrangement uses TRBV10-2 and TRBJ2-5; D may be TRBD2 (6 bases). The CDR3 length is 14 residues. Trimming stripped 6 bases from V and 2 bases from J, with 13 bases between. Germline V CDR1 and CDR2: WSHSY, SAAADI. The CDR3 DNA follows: TGCGCCAGCAGGATCGCCGGGACTCAAGAGACCCAGTACTTC. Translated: CASRIAGTQETQYF.

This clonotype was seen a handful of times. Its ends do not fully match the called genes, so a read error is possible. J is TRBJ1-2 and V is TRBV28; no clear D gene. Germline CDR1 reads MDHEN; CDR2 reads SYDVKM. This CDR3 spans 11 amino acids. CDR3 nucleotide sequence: TGTGCCAGCAGTTTATTGTGGAGCACAAGTTTC. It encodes CASSLLWSTSF.

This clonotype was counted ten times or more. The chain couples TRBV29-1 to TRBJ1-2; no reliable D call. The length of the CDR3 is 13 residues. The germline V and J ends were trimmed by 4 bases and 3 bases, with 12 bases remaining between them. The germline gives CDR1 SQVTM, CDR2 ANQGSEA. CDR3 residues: CSVVDNLDYGYTF. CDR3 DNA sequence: TGCAGCGTTGTAGACAATCTAGACTATGGCTACACCTTC.

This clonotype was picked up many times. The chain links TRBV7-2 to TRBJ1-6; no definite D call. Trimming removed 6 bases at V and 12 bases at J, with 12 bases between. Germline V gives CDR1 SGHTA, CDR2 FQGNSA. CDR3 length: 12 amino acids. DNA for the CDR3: TGTGCCAGCAGTTCTGGTTCAGGACCCCTCCACTTT. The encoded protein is CASSSGSGPLHF.

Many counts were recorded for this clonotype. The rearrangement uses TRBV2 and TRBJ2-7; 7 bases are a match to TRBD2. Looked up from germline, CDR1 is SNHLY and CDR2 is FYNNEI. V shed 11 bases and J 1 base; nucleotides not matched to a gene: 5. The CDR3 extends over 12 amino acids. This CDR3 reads CAGQRDSYEQYF. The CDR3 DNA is TGTGCCGGTCAGCGGGATTCCTACGAGCAGTACTTC. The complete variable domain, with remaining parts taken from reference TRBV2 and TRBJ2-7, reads EPEVTQTPSHQVTQMGQEVILRCVPISNHLYFYWYRQILGQKVEFLVSFYNNEISEKSEIFDDQFSVERPDGSNFTLKIRSTKLEDSAMYFCAGQRDSYEQYFGPGTRLTVT.

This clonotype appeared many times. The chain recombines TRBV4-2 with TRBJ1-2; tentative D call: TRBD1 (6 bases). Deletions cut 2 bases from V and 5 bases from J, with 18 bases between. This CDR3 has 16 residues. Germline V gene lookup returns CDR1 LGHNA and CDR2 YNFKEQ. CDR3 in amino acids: CASSQPPRQQGYGYTF. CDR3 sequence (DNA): TGTGCCAGCAGCCAACCCCCTCGCCAACAGGGTTATGGCTACACCTTC.

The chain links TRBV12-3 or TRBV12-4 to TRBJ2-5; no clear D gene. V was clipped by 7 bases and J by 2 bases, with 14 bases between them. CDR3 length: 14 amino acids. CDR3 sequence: CASTLDGYQETQYF. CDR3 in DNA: TGTGCCAGCACTTTGGACGGTTATCAAGAGACCCAGTACTTC.

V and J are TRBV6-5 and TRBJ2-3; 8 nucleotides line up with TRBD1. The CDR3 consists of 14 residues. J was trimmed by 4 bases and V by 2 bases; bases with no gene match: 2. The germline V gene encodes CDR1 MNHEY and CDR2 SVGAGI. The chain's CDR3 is CASSYGRGPDTQYF. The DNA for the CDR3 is TGTGCCAGCAGTTACGGCAGGGGGCCAGATACGCAGTATTTT.

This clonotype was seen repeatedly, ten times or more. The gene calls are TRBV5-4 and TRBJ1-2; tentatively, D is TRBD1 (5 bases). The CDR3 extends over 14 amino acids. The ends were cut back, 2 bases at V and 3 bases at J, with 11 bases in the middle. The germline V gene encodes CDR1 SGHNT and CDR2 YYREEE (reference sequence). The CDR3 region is CASSFPQGDYGYTF. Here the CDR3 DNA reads TGTGCCAGCAGCTTCCCGCAAGGGGACTATGGCTACACCTTC.